Detailed here is one T cell receptor beta chain. The data stem from a study of blood T cell repertoires in COVID-19. Study overall: Italy, Spain and the United States were the sources of the convalescent and acute COVID-19 samples. Sources were T cells, B-cell-depleted T cells, or PBMCs; the material itself was cDNA or gDNA.

Per the study methods: Amplification from reference gene primers served as the basis for estimated nucleated cell counts. Here immunoSEQ multiplex PCR was the method, and the copy in TCRdb shows in-frame clones only, minus some. That table is the source of V, J and clone size, and D and trimming were worked out from the DNA. The sample consists of 90,000 to 110,000 clones, 75% to 85% of them appearing once. The sequencing sample was made of peripheral blood. This receptor was obtained from a woman in her seventies with acute or convalescent COVID-19.

The CDR3 loop reads CASSFEGGNSPLHF. CDR3 in DNA: TGTGCCAGCAGCTTTGAGGGAGGGAATTCACCCCTCCACTTT. This sequence joins TRBV11-2 and TRBJ1-6; D ambiguous. This CDR3 contains 14 residues. V lost 3 bases and J lost 7, with 10 bases in between. The V gene's germline CDR1 is SGHAT and CDR2 FQNNGV. Full variable domain (remainder filled in from reference TRBV11-2 and TRBJ1-6): EAGVAQSPRYKIIEKRQSVAFWCNPISGHATLYWYQQILGQGPKLLIQFQNNGVVDDSQLPKDRFSAERLKGVDSTLKIQPAKLEDSAVYLCASSFEGGNSPLHFGNGTRLTVT.